This TCR beta chain was identified in a study of CD8+CD57+ T cells in acquired aplastic anemia. Worth noting for this clonotype: Its antigen is not known.

Individuals selected for sequencing had exhibited CD8+CD57+ cell expansion on flow cytometry. Patients uniformly had severe acquired aplastic anemia. Patients were untreated when blood was sampled. Study conclusions and caveats: Some 28 sequences, all CD8+ CDR3, were shared between patients and controls.

Genomic DNA, serving as template, underwent TCR beta VDJ and CDR3 profiling. TCRdb redid the calling of the reads with MiXCR, one entry per CDR3 protein. The sample carries some 180,000 distinct CDR3 sequences, 55% to 65% recorded once. The material sequenced was sorted CD4+, CD8+, or CD8+CD57+ T cells (not recorded which) from PBMCs. The TCR comes from a human donor with aplastic anemia.

CDR3 region: CASSYRDGGNEQYF. The CDR3 coding sequence is TGTGCCAGCAGCTACCGGGACGGGGGGAACGAGCAGTACTTC. J is TRBJ2-7 and V is TRBV7-2; 7 nucleotides align to TRBD2. This CDR3 is 14 amino acids long. Germline V lookup: CDR1 SGHTA, CDR2 FQGNSA. J lost 5 bases, V lost 4 bases, and 8 bases had no gene match. The entire variable domain, with the rest obtained from reference TRBV7-2 and TRBJ2-7, is as follows: GAGVSQSPSNKVTEKGKDVELRCDPISGHTALYWYRQSLGQGLEFLIYFQGNSAPDKSGLPSDRFSAERTGGSVSTLTIQRTQQEDSAVYLCASSYRDGGNEQYFGPGTRLTVT.